These 14 T cell receptor beta chains were sequenced from one sample in a study of T-cell reconstitution after alpha-beta-depleted transplantation in children. TCRbeta library preparation incorporated unique molecular identifiers. TCRdb re-derived calls from the PCR reads in MiXCR, one entry per CDR3 protein. The sample includes about 600,000 distinct CDR3 sequences, more than 9% of them seen just once. The sample was PBMCs from the stem cell graft donor, taken from the stem cell graft. Receptors were obtained from a human donor who donated a stem cell graft to a child with acute myeloid leukemia.

This clonotype has just a few counts. The rearrangement uses TRBV30 and TRBJ1-1, with D uncertain. This CDR3 region has 13 residues. In germline, CDR1 is GTSNPN, CDR2 SVGIG (reference sequence). Trimming pared 4 bases from V and 1 base from J, leaving 10 bases between. Here the CDR3 DNA reads TGTGCCTGGAAAGGGAGGACGAACACTGAAGCTTTCTTT. Translation gives CAWKGRTNTEAFF.

The chain joins TRBV7-3 to TRBJ2-7, with D perhaps matching TRBD2 (6 bases). V was trimmed by 5 bases and J by 4 bases, leaving 18 bases between them. Germline CDR1 is SGHTA and CDR2 is FQGTGA. This CDR3 is 15 amino acids long. CDR3 loop: CASSLLQGGRYEQYF. The CDR3 DNA reads TGTGCCAGCAGCCTCTTGCAGGGAGGCAGATACGAGCAGTACTTC.

This clonotype was counted a few times. The chain has TRBV13 and TRBJ2-3, with D perhaps matching TRBD2 (5 bases). This CDR3 is 17 amino acids long. Germline CDR1 is PRHDT and CDR2 is FYEKMQ (reference sequence). Between the trimmed V and J ends, which lost 5 bases and 1 base, there was a span of 19 bases. CDR3 sequence (DNA): TGTGCCAGCAGCGGCAAAGTGGGCCTGAGGGGCACAGATACGCAGTATTTT. Its protein is CASSGKVGLRGTDTQYF.

This clonotype has a count of ten or more. With a much larger clone just one base away, this may be a read error. This sequence joins TRBV13 and TRBJ2-5; D unresolved. From germline, CDR1 is PRHDT and CDR2 FYEKMQ (reference sequence). The CDR3 sequence is 11 residues long. V shed 1 base and J shed 5 bases, with 2 bases lying between them. The DNA for the CDR3 is TGTGCCAGCAGCTTAGATGAGACCCAGTACTTC. It codes for CASSLDETQYF.

This clonotype was seen more than once but under ten times. The chain links TRBV11-2 to TRBJ2-1, with TRBD2 matching 8 bases. Germline CDR1 SGHAT, CDR2 FQNNGV. The CDR3 has 19 residues. The junction had 10 bases not matched to a gene; V was cut back by 0 bases and J by 0 bases. In nucleotides, the CDR3 is TGTGCCAGCAGCTTAGATCGGCTAGCGGGCCGGCGCTCCTACAATGAGCAGTTCTTC. Its translation: CASSLDRLAGRRSYNEQFF.

V usage is TRBV20-1 and J usage is TRBJ2-7; the match to TRBD2 covers 8 bases. V lost 4 bases to trimming and J lost 6 bases; unmatched junction nucleotides: 8. This CDR3 region has 13 residues. From germline, CDR1 is DFQATT and CDR2 SNEGSKA (reference sequence). The CDR3 loop is CSATPGLGSEQYF. The CDR3 DNA sequence: TGCAGTGCTACGCCGGGACTAGGTAGCGAGCAGTACTTC.

The V gene is TRBV12-3 or TRBV12-4, the J gene TRBJ2-3; D is uncertain. Trimming shortened V by 5 bases and J by 6 bases, and 18 bases separated the two germline ends. The CDR3 length is 15 residues. The CDR3 bases are TGTGCCAGCAGTCCCCTCGGCCAAAAAGGGGATACGCAGTATTTT. Translated, it gives CASSPLGQKGDTQYF.

The CDR3, as DNA: TGTGCCAGCAGCCAAAGGACGGCCTACTCTGGAAACACCATATATTTT. It translates to CASSQRTAYSGNTIYF. The chain couples TRBV3-1 to TRBJ1-3; D gene uncertain. The germline V gene has CDR1 LGHDT and CDR2 YNNKEL (reference sequence). CDR3 size: 16 residues. V lost 2 bases to trimming and J lost 0 bases, with 11 bases between them.

The chain combines TRBV6-5 with TRBJ2-1; 13 bases are shared with TRBD2. J was trimmed by 6 bases and V by 7 bases; bases with no gene match: 12. This CDR3 contains 17 residues. The germline gives CDR1 MNHEY, CDR2 SVGAGI. CDR3 protein: CASTKRTSGRYGNEQFF. CDR3 coding DNA: TGTGCCAGCACTAAACGGACTAGCGGGAGATACGGCAATGAGCAGTTCTTC.

This rearrangement joins TRBV4-3 to TRBJ2-7; D perhaps matches TRBD1 (6 bases). Looked up from germline, CDR1 is LGHNA and CDR2 is YSLEER. The CDR3 has 14 amino acids. Trimming removed 3 bases at V and 7 bases at J, with 16 bases between. This CDR3 is CASSQGGQGREQYF. For the CDR3, the DNA is TGCGCCAGCAGCCAGGGTGGCCAGGGGCGGGAGCAGTACTTC.

In its sample, this clonotype was seen many times. The V and J genes are TRBV20-1 and TRBJ2-1; D is perhaps TRBD2 (5 bases). CDR3 length equals 13 residues. The germline V gene has CDR1 DFQATT and CDR2 SNEGSKA (reference sequence). V lost 1 base, J lost 8 bases, and 12 bases lay in between. CDR3 amino acids: CSARASTRYEQFF. The CDR3 coding sequence is TGCAGTGCTAGAGCTAGCACGAGATATGAGCAGTTCTTC.

The table lists this clonotype with many counts. The genes are TRBV20-1 and TRBJ2-7; tentatively, D is TRBD1 (5 bases). The germline V gene has CDR1 DFQATT and CDR2 SNEGSKA (reference sequence). This CDR3 has 13 amino acids. Trimming pared 0 bases from V and 1 base from J, leaving 7 bases between. In DNA form, the CDR3 reads TGCAGTGCTAGAGAAGCAGGGTCCTACGAGCAGTACTTC. This translates into CSAREAGSYEQYF.

This clonotype was observed at least ten times. The CDR3 region has the DNA TGCAGTGGGGGGCAGGGGGGAAGCTCCTACAATGAGCAGTTCTTC. It codes for CSGGQGGSSYNEQFF. The genes are TRBV20-1 and TRBJ2-1, with D perhaps matching TRBD1 (7 bases). The CDR3 consists of 15 residues. Germline values: CDR1 DFQATT, CDR2 SNEGSKA (reference sequence). V was pared by 7 bases and J by 0 bases, with 16 bases between.

This clonotype was observed many times. The V gene is TRBV6-5, the J gene TRBJ2-2, with TRBD2 identical over 11 bases. CDR3 length: 15 residues. The V segment lost 4 bases and the J segment 9 bases; nucleotides outside the gene matches: 7. The germline V gene has CDR1 MNHEY and CDR2 SVGAGI. The CDR3 sequence is CASSSPTSGIRELFF. Here the CDR3 DNA reads TGTGCCAGCAGTTCCCCGACTAGCGGGATTAGGGAGCTGTTTTTT.